This T cell receptor beta chain is from a study of OX40 agonist ivuxolimab in advanced cancers. At the level of the study: Cohort: approximately 83% men, mean age around 61, aged about 23 to 80.

This clone was counted a few times. What it binds is not known. Here immunoSEQ multiplex PCR was the method, and the copy in TCRdb shows in-frame clones only, minus some. The table lists about 32,000 clones, approximately 90% of them singletons. This CDR3 comprises 12 residues. From germline, CDR1 is SNHLY and CDR2 FYNNEI. Trimming left V 6 bases short and J 6 bases short, with 6 bases between. Points from the study as a whole: Dosing at 0.1 to 3.0 mg/kg was accompanied by clonal expansion of CD4+ and CD8+ blood T cells by week 6. Among the lowest levels of clonal expansion were found in partial responders at 0.1-3.0 mg/kg.

Sequenced here: CD4+ or CD8+ T cells sorted from blood, sampled in a trial of the OX40 agonist ivuxolimab. The sequence was collected from an adult with an advanced solid tumor such as melanoma, head and neck, liver or kidney cancer. The chain joins TRBV2 to TRBJ1-6, with D perhaps matching TRBD1 (6 bases). The CDR3 loop is CASRQGNSPLHF. The DNA of the CDR3 is TGTGCCAGCAGACAGGGTAATTCACCCCTCCACTTT.